These 20 T cell receptor beta chains came from one sample sequenced in a study of shared clonotypes between healthy human individuals. Naive CD8 cells, CD45RO-negative and positively selected for CCR7, excluded terminally differentiated effector memory CD45RA+ cells. Here immunoSEQ multiplex PCR was the method, and the copy in TCRdb shows in-frame clones only, minus some. Of around 1.9 million clones detected, around 95% appear once; the ten largest clones hold around 1.7%. The sequenced material came from naive CD8+ T cells from PBMCs. The receptors were sampled from a man between 18 and 29 years old in good health. Some clones in this sample may be carry-over from other donors' samples.

This clone turned up a few times. The V and J genes are TRBV4-3 and TRBJ2-7; D is unclear. CDR3 length: 15 amino acids. Germline V gene data show CDR1 as LGHNA and CDR2 as YSLEER. Trimming left V 1 base short and J 2 bases short, with 12 bases between. CDR3 residues: CASSQAAVDAYEQYF. Here the CDR3 DNA reads TGCGCCAGCAGCCAAGCCGCGGTGGATGCCTACGAGCAGTACTTC.

The chain couples TRBV7-9 to TRBJ2-7; 9 bases line up with TRBD1. Germline CDR1 SEHNR, CDR2 FQNEAQ (reference sequence). The CDR3 loop spans 15 amino acids. Germline trimming cut 5 bases from V and 2 bases from J; bases unmatched to any gene: 7. This CDR3 reads CASSLQTGGTYEQYF. CDR3 DNA: TGTGCCAGCAGCCTACAGACAGGGGGTACCTACGAGCAGTACTTC. The variable domain in full, completed from reference TRBV7-9 and TRBJ2-7, reads DTGVSQNPRHKITKRGQNVTFRCDPISEHNRLYWYRQTLGQGPEFLTYFQNEAQLEKSRLLSDRFSAERPKGSFSTLEIQRTEQGDSAMYLCASSLQTGGTYEQYFGPGTRLTVT.

This clone occurred once. The chain employs TRBV2 and TRBJ2-1; 14 bases are shared with TRBD2. V lost 5 bases, J lost 8 bases, and 5 bases stayed unmatched. CDR1 is SNHLY, CDR2 FYNNEI, per germline. CDR3 length equals 15 residues. The DNA of the CDR3 is TGTGCCAGCAGTTCAAAGACTAGCGGGAGGGATGAGCAGTTCTTC. This codes for CASSSKTSGRDEQFF. Variable domain in full (rest from reference TRBV2 and TRBJ2-1): EPEVTQTPSHQVTQMGQEVILRCVPISNHLYFYWYRQILGQKVEFLVSFYNNEISEKSEIFDDQFSVERPDGSNFTLKIRSTKLEDSAMYFCASSSKTSGRDEQFFGPGTRLTVL.

The CDR3 region has the DNA TGTGCCAGCAGCCCCGGAGCTCCAGGACAGGGGGCAGATACGCAGTATTTT. Protein: CASSPGAPGQGADTQYF. This chain uses TRBV7-7 with TRBJ2-3; 10 nucleotides match TRBD1. Germline V CDR1 and CDR2: SSHAT, FNYEAQ (reference sequence). The CDR3 has 17 residues. Unmatched junction bases numbered 12, after V lost 5 bases and J lost 4 bases.

The V and J genes are TRBV2 and TRBJ2-7; perhaps TRBD1 as D (6 bases). The CDR3 has 16 residues. CDR1 and CDR2 (germline): SNHLY, FYNNEI. V lost 6 bases, J lost 4 bases, and 22 bases lay in between. CDR3 sequence reads: CASRELMDSLTYEQYF. CDR3 sequence (DNA): TGTGCCAGCAGGGAATTGATGGACAGTTTAACGTACGAGCAGTACTTC.

V usage is TRBV27 and J usage is TRBJ2-7; 7 bases fit TRBD1. This CDR3 has 16 amino acids. Trimming took 5 bases from V and 4 from J; bases not matched to a gene: 14. Germline V gene data show CDR1 as MNHEY and CDR2 as SMNVEV (reference sequence). The CDR3 reads CASSPSVGTDLYEQYF. For the CDR3, the DNA is TGTGCCAGCAGTCCCTCGGTCGGGACAGACCTTTACGAGCAGTACTTC.

The V gene is TRBV4-3, the J gene TRBJ2-1; D perhaps matches TRBD2 (6 bases). Germline V gives CDR1 LGHNA, CDR2 YSLEER. This CDR3 has 16 amino acids. V was shortened by 0 bases and J by 3 bases, with 12 bases between the two germline ends. This CDR3 reads CASSQDLAPSYNEQFF. The CDR3 DNA is TGCGCCAGCAGCCAAGATCTAGCGCCAAGCTACAATGAGCAGTTCTTC.

Concerning this clone: Different DNA sequences within this sample yield the same CDR3. V usage is TRBV11-2 and J usage is TRBJ2-7; D remains ambiguous. Germline V gene data show CDR1 as SGHAT and CDR2 as FQNNGV. V was pared by 5 bases and J by 2 bases, with 10 bases between. The CDR3 sequence is 13 residues long. Here the CDR3 DNA reads TGTGCCAGCAGCCCCCCAGGCCCCTACGAGCAGTACTTC. It yields the protein CASSPPGPYEQYF.

The chain carries TRBV7-9 and TRBJ1-1; 9 bases map to TRBD1. The CDR3 consists of 15 residues. V lost 4 bases and J lost 4; bases outside the gene matches: 7. Germline assignment: CDR1 SEHNR and CDR2 FQNEAQ (reference sequence). CDR3 sequence: CASSSLETGGTEAFF. The CDR3 region has the DNA TGTGCCAGCAGCTCCCTGGAGACAGGGGGCACTGAAGCTTTCTTT.

The gene calls are TRBV6-6 and TRBJ2-5; possible D gene TRBD2, 6 bases. Germline V CDR1 and CDR2: MNHNY, SVGAGI (reference sequence). This CDR3 has 14 amino acids. Deletions cut 6 bases from V and 1 base from J, with 12 bases between. The CDR3 region has the DNA TGTGCCAGCAGCTATGGGACTCTCCAAGAGACCCAGTACTTC. This gives the protein CASSYGTLQETQYF.

The J gene is TRBJ2-3, the V gene TRBV13, with D perhaps TRBD2 (6 bases). Trimming removed 7 bases from V and 6 bases from J, with 23 bases in between. This CDR3 is 16 amino acids long. Per germline, CDR1 PRHDT and CDR2 FYEKMQ (reference sequence). In nucleotides, the CDR3 is TGTGCCAGCACCGTCGTCGGGGGAACCCCCGCGGATACGCAGTATTTT. This gives the protein CASTVVGGTPADTQYF.

This clone came up once. The chain has TRBV28 and TRBJ1-1; D uncertain. The V end was cut by 5 bases, the J end by 4 bases, with 14 bases between. Germline CDR1 reads MDHEN; CDR2 reads SYDVKM. The length of the CDR3 is 14 residues. The CDR3 DNA follows: TGTGCCAGCAGTCGCCTCGGTTGGGGCACTGAAGCTTTCTTT. Translated, it gives CASSRLGWGTEAFF.

V and J are TRBV27 and TRBJ2-1; D is undetermined. The CDR3 runs to 13 residues. The V end lost 5 bases, the J end lost 7 bases, and 12 bases lay between the germline ends. The germline V gene encodes CDR1 MNHEY and CDR2 SMNVEV (reference sequence). The CDR3 here is CASSPYTLNEQFF. In DNA, the CDR3 is TGTGCCAGCAGTCCGTATACCCTGAATGAGCAGTTCTTC.

This clone appeared a few times. The rearrangement links TRBV7-8 to TRBJ2-3; D possibly matches TRBD1 or TRBD2 (6 bases each). The CDR3 is made up of 16 amino acids. V was trimmed by 1 base and J by 6 bases, leaving 17 bases between them. Germline CDR1 reads SGHVS; CDR2 reads FQNEAQ. CDR3 sequence: CASSLGTRGDVDTQYF. The CDR3 bases are TGTGCCAGCAGCTTAGGGACAAGGGGGGATGTTGATACGCAGTATTTT.

The CDR3 spells CASSSFPPGQGVPDTQYF. Here the CDR3 DNA reads TGCGCCAGCAGCTCGTTCCCCCCGGGCCAGGGGGTCCCAGATACGCAGTATTTT. The gene calls are TRBV5-1 and TRBJ2-3; TRBD1 matches 7 bases. The CDR3 spans 18 residues. The germline V gene has CDR1 SGHRS and CDR2 YFSETQ. V lost 3 bases, J lost 4 bases, and 17 bases stayed unmatched.

This rearrangement joins TRBV4-1 to TRBJ2-1, with 7 bases identical to TRBD2. CDR1 and CDR2 from the germline V gene are MGHRA and YSYEKL. Trimming cost V 2 bases and J 3 bases; bases outside gene matches: 10. CDR3 length: 17 residues. CDR3 nucleotide sequence: TGCGCCAGCAGCCAACTAGCGGAACAACCGGGCTACAATGAGCAGTTCTTC. This codes for CASSQLAEQPGYNEQFF.

This clone was detected a few times. Other DNA sequences within the sample encode an identical CDR3. This rearrangement joins TRBV27 to TRBJ2-7, with unresolved D. The CDR3 has 13 amino acids. V shed 3 bases and J shed 1 base, with 7 bases lying between them. The V gene's germline CDR1 is MNHEY and CDR2 SMNVEV (reference sequence). The CDR3 spells CASSFGISYEQYF. In nucleotides, the CDR3 is TGTGCCAGCAGTTTTGGGATTTCCTACGAGCAGTACTTC.

The chain joins TRBV7-9 to TRBJ2-3; 7 bases line up with TRBD1. This CDR3 has 16 amino acids. J was trimmed by 3 bases and V by 1 base; bases with no gene match: 7. The germline V gene has CDR1 SEHNR and CDR2 FQNEAQ (reference sequence). CDR3 sequence (DNA): TGTGCCAGCAGCTTAGTGGGGGACAGCCGGACAGATACGCAGTATTTT. Protein: CASSLVGDSRTDTQYF.

This chain connects TRBV28 to TRBJ2-3; 10 bases are a match to TRBD2. Trimming removed 6 bases from V and 2 bases from J; junction bases left unmatched: 8. CDR1 is MDHEN and CDR2 is SYDVKM in the germline V gene. The CDR3 spans 16 residues. The CDR3: CASSPGLADITDTQYF. CDR3 DNA sequence: TGTGCCAGCAGCCCCGGACTAGCGGATATCACAGATACGCAGTATTTT.

The V and J genes are TRBV28 and TRBJ1-1; tentative D call: TRBD1 (5 bases). CDR3 length: 16 residues. Germline V gene lookup returns CDR1 MDHEN and CDR2 SYDVKM. Trimming took off 2 bases at V and 4 bases at J, with 17 bases between the two ends. CDR3 loop: CASSLEGVGVGTEAFF. The CDR3 bases are TGTGCCAGCAGTTTAGAAGGGGTGGGGGTCGGCACTGAAGCTTTCTTT.